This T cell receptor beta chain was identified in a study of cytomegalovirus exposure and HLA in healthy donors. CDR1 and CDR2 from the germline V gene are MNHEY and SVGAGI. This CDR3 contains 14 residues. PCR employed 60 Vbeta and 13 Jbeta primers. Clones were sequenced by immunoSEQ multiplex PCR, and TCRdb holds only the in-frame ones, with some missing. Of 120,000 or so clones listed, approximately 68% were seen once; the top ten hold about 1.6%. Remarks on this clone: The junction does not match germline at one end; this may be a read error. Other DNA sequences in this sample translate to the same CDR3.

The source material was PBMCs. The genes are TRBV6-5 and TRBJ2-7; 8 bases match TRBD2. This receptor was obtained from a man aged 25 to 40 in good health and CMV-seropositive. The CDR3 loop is CASSIAGNSYEQYF. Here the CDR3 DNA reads TGTGCCAGCAGCATAGCGGGAAACTCCTACGAGCAATACTTC.